The 27 T cell receptor beta chains below were found in one sample sequenced in a study of Ad26.COV2.S vaccination and SARS-CoV-2 variants. Method: immunoSEQ multiplex PCR; TCRdb's copy keeps in-frame clones and lacks some. The sample carries 350,000 to 450,000 clones, about 88% recorded once. Treatment denoted: 19 received Ad26.COV2.S at low or high dose, single or two shots; roughly five received placebo; per-sample allocation not given. Sample collection was performed on day 63 after the first vaccine or placebo injection. Source: peripheral blood, taken in a trial of Ad26.COV2.S vaccine versus placebo. The receptors stem from a person between 18 and 65 years old who received the Ad26.COV2.S COVID-19 vaccine or a placebo.

The chain is built from TRBV18 and TRBJ2-1; no clear D. CDR1 and CDR2 from the germline V gene are KGHSH and LQKENI. V shed 2 bases and J shed 5 bases, with 16 bases lying between them. The CDR3 spans 16 residues. For the CDR3, the DNA is TGTGCCAGCTCACCAAGCAGGACCCTCGGGCACAATGAGCAGTTCTTC. Its translation: CASSPSRTLGHNEQFF.

The J gene is TRBJ2-7, the V gene TRBV5-8; TRBD1 is a possible D gene (6 bases). V was clipped by 4 bases and J by 4 bases, with 18 bases between them. CDR1 is SGHTS, CDR2 YDEGEE, per germline. The CDR3 totals 15 residues. The CDR3, as DNA: TGTGCCAGCAGCCAACAGGGTCCCATCTCGTACGAGCAGTACTTC. Amino acid sequence: CASSQQGPISYEQYF.

V usage is TRBV3-1 (or the pseudogene TRBV3-2) and J usage is TRBJ2-1; 7 bases are a match to TRBD1. The J segment lost 4 bases and the V segment lost 4 bases, leaving 10 bases of the junction unmatched. In germline, CDR1 is LGHDT, CDR2 YNNKEL (reference sequence). This CDR3 spans 16 amino acids. CDR3 DNA: TGTGCCAGCAGCCTCAATATCGTGACAGGGTACAATGAGCAGTTCTTC. Amino acid sequence: CASSLNIVTGYNEQFF.

The chain recombines TRBV5-1 with TRBJ2-6; perhaps TRBD1 as D (5 bases). The germline CDR1 and CDR2 sequences are SGHRS and YFSETQ. The V and J ends lost 0 bases and 1 base respectively, with 11 bases between them. The CDR3 consists of 17 residues. CDR3: CASSLAPTVSGANVLTF. The CDR3 nucleotides read TGCGCCAGCAGCTTGGCACCGACAGTATCTGGGGCCAACGTCCTGACTTTC.

The CDR3 region is CASSHSAIRGLAGGRSYNEQFF. The CDR3 DNA follows: TGTGCCAGCAGCCATTCCGCTATCCGGGGACTAGCGGGAGGCCGCTCCTACAATGAGCAGTTCTTC. The rearrangement joins TRBV4-2 to TRBJ2-1, with 15 positions matching TRBD2. Trimming took 3 bases from V and 0 from J; bases not matched to a gene: 15. The CDR3 runs to 22 residues. The germline CDR1 and CDR2 sequences are LGHNA and YNFKEQ.

The chain carries TRBV4-1 and TRBJ2-6; D is unclear. The CDR3 is made up of 15 amino acids. Germline CDR1 is MGHRA and CDR2 is YSYEKL. V lost 3 bases and J 0 bases, leaving 6 bases between the germline ends. The CDR3 region has the DNA TGCGCCAGCAGCCAGGGGAACTCTGGGGCCAACGTCCTGACTTTC. It is translated as CASSQGNSGANVLTF.

The J gene is TRBJ2-1, the V gene TRBV9, with D perhaps matching TRBD2 (5 bases). Trimming left V 0 bases short and J 7 bases short, with 20 bases between. Germline V gene data show CDR1 as SGDLS and CDR2 as YYNGEE. The CDR3 sequence is 17 residues long. The CDR3 DNA follows: TGTGCCAGCAGCGTAGGCCCGGGATTGATGTTAATAAATGAGCAGTTCTTC. Translated: CASSVGPGLMLINEQFF.

V usage is TRBV6-2 or TRBV6-3 and J usage is TRBJ1-5; 12 nucleotides align to TRBD1. The length of the CDR3 is 18 residues. V dropped 2 bases and J dropped 1; count of bases not matched to a gene: 6. Germline lookup yields CDR1 MNHEY and CDR2 SVGEGT. For the CDR3, the DNA is TGTGCCAGCAGTTACATGGGACAGGGGGCCTTGAGCAATCAGCCCCAGCATTTT. Protein product: CASSYMGQGALSNQPQHF.

V is TRBV6-2 or TRBV6-3 and J is TRBJ2-1; 10 bases are shared with TRBD2. This CDR3 has 17 residues. Germline CDR1 is MNHEY and CDR2 is SVGEGT. Trimming cost V 4 bases and J 4 bases; bases outside gene matches: 10. CDR3 bases: TGTGCCAGCAGTTCCCAGTGGGGGACTAGCGCTTACAATGAGCAGTTCTTC. Translated, it gives CASSSQWGTSAYNEQFF.

J is TRBJ1-5 and V is TRBV27; maybe TRBD1 (5 bases). Between the trimmed V and J ends, which lost 0 bases and 0 bases, there was a span of 9 bases. The CDR3 consists of 16 residues. CDR1 is MNHEY, CDR2 SMNVEV, per germline (reference sequence). The CDR3 here is CASSLSGHYSNQPQHF. CDR3 DNA: TGTGCCAGCAGTTTATCTGGACATTATAGCAATCAGCCCCAGCATTTT.

The chain joins TRBV19 to TRBJ2-5, with D possibly being TRBD1 (5 bases). The CDR3 sequence is 14 residues long. The V gene's germline CDR1 is LNHDA and CDR2 SQIVND (reference sequence). Trimming took off 1 base at V and 2 bases at J, with 8 bases between the two ends. CDR3 sequence reads: CASSIGTSQETQYF. CDR3 sequence (DNA): TGTGCCAGTAGTATAGGGACATCTCAAGAGACCCAGTACTTC.

The chain employs TRBV18 and TRBJ1-1; D may be TRBD1 (5 bases). The V and J ends lost 4 bases and 3 bases respectively, with 15 bases between them. Per germline, CDR1 KGHSH and CDR2 LQKENI. The length of the CDR3 is 15 residues. CDR3 nucleotide sequence: TGTGCCAGCTCACTCAACGCGGGGGTCGACACTGAAGCTTTCTTT. It is translated as CASSLNAGVDTEAFF.

J is TRBJ2-5 and V is TRBV28; D call uncertain. This CDR3 has 11 residues. Germline V CDR1 and CDR2: MDHEN, SYDVKM. V shed 8 bases and J shed 5 bases, with 9 bases lying between them. The CDR3 bases are TGTGCCAGCGTTTCCTCGGAGACCCAGTACTTC. This codes for CASVSSETQYF.

In this sample, this clone turned up a few times. This chain connects TRBV28 to TRBJ1-3, with D perhaps TRBD1 (5 bases). The CDR3 is made up of 16 amino acids. With 2 bases removed from V and 1 base from J, the gap between germline ends came to 12 bases. The germline V gene has CDR1 MDHEN and CDR2 SYDVKM. For the CDR3, the DNA is TGTGCCAGCAGTTTAGGCGGGGCAGGGTCTGGAAACACCATATATTTT. This codes for CASSLGGAGSGNTIYF.

The chain uses TRBV9 and TRBJ2-7, with TRBD2 as a possible D gene (7 bases). This CDR3 comprises 15 residues. CDR1 is SGDLS, CDR2 YYNGEE, per germline. With 4 bases removed from V and 3 bases from J, the gap between germline ends came to 17 bases. The CDR3 DNA is TGTGCCAGCAGCCGAGAGGGGGAGGGCGGCTACGAGCAGTACTTC. It encodes CASSREGEGGYEQYF.

The chain uses TRBV29-1 and TRBJ1-5; D remains ambiguous. Germline CDR1 is SQVTM and CDR2 is ANQGSEA. The germline V and J ends were trimmed by 4 bases and 5 bases, with 12 bases remaining between them. This CDR3 region has 13 residues. The CDR3 bases are TGCAGCGTTGGGGAGTACAGCGATCAGCCCCAGCATTTT. It encodes CSVGEYSDQPQHF.

The chain combines TRBV14 with TRBJ2-1; D perhaps matches TRBD2 (5 bases). V lost 7 bases, J lost 4 bases, and 11 bases lay in between. This CDR3 comprises 13 residues. Germline V CDR1 and CDR2: SGHDN, FVKESK. In DNA form, the CDR3 reads TGTGCCAGCACCCGGGGTGGGTACAATGAGCAGTTCTTC. Translation: CASTRGGYNEQFF.

The V gene is TRBV7-3, the J gene TRBJ2-3, with D uncertain. Trimming removed 5 bases from V and 5 bases from J, with 11 bases in between. CDR3 length: 13 amino acids. Germline V gives CDR1 SGHTA, CDR2 FQGTGA. CDR3 coding DNA: TGTGCCAGCAGCCCCTCGTATAGAGATACGCAGTATTTT. Amino acid sequence: CASSPSYRDTQYF. The entire variable domain, with the rest obtained from reference TRBV7-3 and TRBJ2-3, is as follows: GAGVSQTPSNKVTEKGKYVELRCDPISGHTALYWYRQSLGQGPEFLIYFQGTGAADDSGLPNDRFFAVRPEGSVSTLKIQRTERGDSAVYLCASSPSYRDTQYFGPGTRLTVL.

The J gene is TRBJ2-3, the V gene TRBV7-3; the match to TRBD2 covers 8 bases. Losses at the gene ends were 5 bases for V and 0 bases for J; bases not matched to a gene: 4. The CDR3 runs 15 residues. Germline V CDR1 and CDR2: SGHTA, FQGTGA. The CDR3, as DNA: TGTGCCAGCAGCGCCACTAGCGGTAGCACAGATACGCAGTATTTT. Protein: CASSATSGSTDTQYF.

The rearrangement links TRBV11-1 to TRBJ2-7; 7 bases are shared with TRBD1. The length of the CDR3 is 15 residues. The germline gives CDR1 SGHAT, CDR2 FQDESV (reference sequence). After removal of 1 base from V and 2 bases from J, the junction contained 5 bases not matched to a gene. Here the CDR3 DNA reads TGTGCCAGCAGCTTAGGGACGACAGGGACCTACGAGCAGTACTTC. Translating gives CASSLGTTGTYEQYF.

The rearrangement uses TRBV11-3 and TRBJ2-5; D could derive from TRBD1 or TRBD2 (5 bases each). The CDR3 covers 14 residues. The V end lost 5 bases, the J end lost 1 base, and 11 bases lay between the germline ends. Germline assignment: CDR1 SGHNT and CDR2 YENEEA. Written as DNA, the CDR3 is TGTGCCAGCAGCCTCCGGGGCAGCCAAGAGACCCAGTACTTC. Translating it yields CASSLRGSQETQYF.

V usage is TRBV9 and J usage is TRBJ2-1; unclear D gene. The CDR3 has 14 amino acids. V gave up 1 base and J gave up 3 bases, with 8 bases separating them. In germline, CDR1 is SGDLS, CDR2 YYNGEE. CDR3 sequence reads: CASSVRPNYNEQFF. DNA for the CDR3: TGTGCCAGCAGCGTAAGGCCCAACTACAATGAGCAGTTCTTC. The entire variable domain, with the rest obtained from reference TRBV9 and TRBJ2-1, is as follows: DSGVTQTPKHLITATGQRVTLRCSPRSGDLSVYWYQQSLDQGLQFLIQYYNGEERAKGNILERFSAQQFPDLHSELNLSSLELGDSALYFCASSVRPNYNEQFFGPGTRLTVL.

The chain is built from TRBV9 and TRBJ1-6; D is unclear. The CDR3 spans 14 residues. CDR1 and CDR2 from the germline V gene are SGDLS and YYNGEE. V dropped 4 bases and J dropped 4 bases, with 9 bases sitting between them. The chain's CDR3 is CASSPRDYNSPLHF. CDR3 sequence (DNA): TGTGCCAGCAGCCCCCGAGATTATAATTCACCCCTCCACTTT. The full variable domain, in which reference TRBV9 and TRBJ1-6 provide the parts outside the CDR3, is DSGVTQTPKHLITATGQRVTLRCSPRSGDLSVYWYQQSLDQGLQFLIQYYNGEERAKGNILERFSAQQFPDLHSELNLSSLELGDSALYFCASSPRDYNSPLHFGNGTRLTVT.

This rearrangement joins TRBV7-2 to TRBJ2-2; D is unresolved. CDR3 size: 15 residues. Trimming removed 3 bases at V and 5 bases at J, with 13 bases between. Per the germline V gene, CDR1 is SGHTA and CDR2 is FQGNSA. The chain's CDR3 is CASSLSAMGTGELFF. As DNA, the CDR3 is TGTGCCAGCAGCTTGAGCGCTATGGGGACCGGGGAGCTGTTTTTT.

This chain links TRBV7-9 with TRBJ2-1; 9 nucleotides agree with TRBD2. The germline gives CDR1 SEHNR, CDR2 FQNEAQ (reference sequence). The CDR3 runs to 16 residues. The V segment lost 1 base and the J segment 7 bases; nucleotides outside the gene matches: 8. The CDR3, as DNA: TGTGCCAGCAGCTTAGGTGGCGGGAGGGGTGGAAATGAGCAGTTCTTC. Amino acids: CASSLGGGRGGNEQFF.

As concerns this clone: This may come from a read error, since a much larger clone is one base off. Different DNA sequences within this sample yield the same CDR3. This chain uses TRBV6-4 with TRBJ2-1; 11 bases agree with TRBD2. The CDR3 contains 15 residues. Germline loops: CDR1 MRHNA, CDR2 SNTAGT. V gave up 0 bases and J gave up 6 bases; unmatched junction bases: 1. CDR3 DNA: TGTGCCAGCAGTGACTCTACTAGCGGGAGCAATGAGCAGTTCTTC. It translates to CASSDSTSGSNEQFF.

The chain employs TRBV6-6 and TRBJ1-5; TRBD1 matches 10 bases. Trimming at V came to 5 bases and at J to 7 bases, leaving 5 bases not matched to a gene. The CDR3 length is 14 residues. Germline loops: CDR1 MNHNY, CDR2 SVGAGI (reference sequence). The CDR3 loop is CASSRQGAGQPQHF. The CDR3 DNA follows: TGTGCCAGCAGTCGACAGGGGGCAGGGCAGCCCCAGCATTTT.